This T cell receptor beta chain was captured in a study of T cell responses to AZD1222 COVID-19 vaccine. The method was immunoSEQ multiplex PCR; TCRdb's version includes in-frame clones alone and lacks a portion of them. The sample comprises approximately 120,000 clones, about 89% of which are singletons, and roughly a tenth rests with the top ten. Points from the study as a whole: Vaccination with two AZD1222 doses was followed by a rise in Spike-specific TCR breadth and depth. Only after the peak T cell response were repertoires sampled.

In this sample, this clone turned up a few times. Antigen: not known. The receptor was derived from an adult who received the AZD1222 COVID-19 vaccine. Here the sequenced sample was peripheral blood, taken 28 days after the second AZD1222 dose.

CDR3 coding DNA: TGTGCCAGCAGCTTACCGATGGGGACAGCTAACACTGAAGCTTTCTTT. As protein: CASSLPMGTANTEAFF. The J gene is TRBJ1-1, the V gene TRBV7-2; 7 bases match TRBD1. The V gene end was trimmed by 2 bases and the J gene end by 2 bases; junction bases not matched to a gene: 8. Germline values: CDR1 SGHTA, CDR2 FQGNSA. The CDR3 has 16 residues.